A selection of T cell receptor beta chains follows, all from one sample in a study of T cell responses to AZD1222 COVID-19 vaccine. The method was immunoSEQ multiplex PCR; TCRdb's version includes in-frame clones alone and lacks a portion of them. This sample carries 150,000 to 200,000 clones, approximately 93% of them seen once, and the ten largest clones take about 4.2%. The specimen was peripheral blood, collected on day 0 of AZD1222 vaccination. Receptors were obtained from an adult in good health. CDR3s include the opening cysteine and the closing phenylalanine or tryptophan. The D gene is left open where the match is weak. Not every row has a clone size; where given, it reads once, few, many or a size class.

J gene: TRBJ2-7; V gene: TRBV6-5; D gene: NA; clone size: NA; CDR3 DNA: TGTGCCAGCAGTTACCGGAGTGTCAGGGCTCACGAGCAGTACTTC; CDR3 protein: CASSYRSVRAHEQYF
J gene: TRBJ1-2; V gene: TRBV18; D gene: NA; clone size: NA; CDR3 DNA: TGTGCCAGCTCACCACAGGGCAATGGGTATTATGGCTACACCTTC; CDR3 protein: CASSPQGNGYYGYTF
J gene: TRBJ1-2; V gene: TRBV19; D gene: NA; clone size: NA; CDR3 DNA: TGTGCCAGTAGTAGACGGGATAACTATGGCTACACCTTC; CDR3 protein: CASSRRDNYGYTF
J gene: TRBJ1-2; V gene: TRBV5-1; D gene: TRBD1; clone size: NA; CDR3 DNA: TGCGCCAGCAGCCCTGGACAGGAGAGTAACTATGGCTACACCTTC; CDR3 protein: CASSPGQESNYGYTF
J gene: TRBJ2-1; V gene: TRBV5-4; D gene: NA; clone size: NA; CDR3 DNA: TGTGCCAGCAGCAACTACTCGCGCCTCTCCTACAATGAGCAGTTCTTC; CDR3 protein: CASSNYSRLSYNEQFF
J gene: TRBJ1-4; V gene: TRBV4-1; D gene: NA; clone size: NA; CDR3 DNA: TGCGCCAGCAGCCAATTAGGAGAGACAGGTCCGAATGAAAAACTGTTTTTT; CDR3 protein: CASSQLGETGPNEKLFF
J gene: TRBJ2-7; V gene: TRBV5-1; D gene: TRBD1; clone size: few; CDR3 DNA: TGCGCCAGCAGCTTAGTCCCAAGCGGTGGGACAGGGCAATACGAGCAGTACTTC; CDR3 protein: CASSLVPSGGTGQYEQYF
J gene: TRBJ2-7; V gene: TRBV13; D gene: NA; clone size: once; CDR3 DNA: TGTGCCAGCAGCCGCTTTTGGGGGGAACGTACGCGCGAGCAGTACTTC; CDR3 protein: CASSRFWGERTREQYF
J gene: TRBJ2-1; V gene: TRBV2; D gene: TRBD1; clone size: once; CDR3 DNA: TGTGCCAGCAGTGGACAGGGGCCCCTAATCAATGAGCAGTTCTTC; CDR3 protein: CASSGQGPLINEQFF
J gene: TRBJ1-5; V gene: TRBV19; D gene: TRBD1; clone size: NA; CDR3 DNA: TGTGCCAGTAGTATAGAACCACCCGACAGGGGACAGCCCCAGCATTTT; CDR3 protein: CASSIEPPDRGQPQHF
J gene: TRBJ2-2; V gene: TRBV27; D gene: TRBD1; clone size: NA; CDR3 DNA: TGTGCCTGCCCGGGACAGGGAGGGCCGAACACCGGGGAGCTGTTTTTT; CDR3 protein: CACPGQGGPNTGELFF
J gene: TRBJ1-2; V gene: TRBV3-1/TRBV3-2; D gene: TRBD1; clone size: NA; CDR3 DNA: TGTGCCAGCAGCCAAGCCCCGACAGGGGCGAGGTATGGCTACACCTTC; CDR3 protein: CASSQAPTGARYGYTF
J gene: TRBJ1-1; V gene: TRBV18; D gene: NA; clone size: once; CDR3 DNA: TGTGCCAGCTCACCCCTCGAAGTGAGGGGTGCCAACACTGAAGCTTTCTTT; CDR3 protein: CASSPLEVRGANTEAFF
J gene: TRBJ2-3; V gene: TRBV9; D gene: NA; clone size: NA; CDR3 DNA: TGTGCCAGCAGCGTAGAGTACGGGCGCGCAGATACGCAGTATTTT; CDR3 protein: CASSVEYGRADTQYF
J gene: TRBJ2-7; V gene: TRBV13; D gene: TRBD1; clone size: NA; CDR3 DNA: TGTGCCAGCAGCCCCCGGGACAGGGGTCGTTACGAGCAGTACTTC; CDR3 protein: CASSPRDRGRYEQYF
J gene: TRBJ2-7; V gene: TRBV6-5; D gene: TRBD2; clone size: once; CDR3 DNA: TGTGCCAGCAGTTCTCCGGGGACTATCTACGAGCAGTACTTC; CDR3 protein: CASSSPGTIYEQYF
J gene: TRBJ2-7; V gene: TRBV6-5; D gene: NA; clone size: NA; CDR3 DNA: TGTGCCAGCAGTTTGGGGGATGAACAGGGCAGGAACGAGCAGTACTTC; CDR3 protein: CASSLGDEQGRNEQYF
J gene: TRBJ2-3; V gene: TRBV7-9; D gene: NA; clone size: NA; CDR3 DNA: TGTGCCAGCAGCTTACTAGGGGGGCCAGATACGCAGTATTTT; CDR3 protein: CASSLLGGPDTQYF
J gene: TRBJ2-2; V gene: TRBV7-9; D gene: NA; clone size: NA; CDR3 DNA: TGTGCCAGCAGCTCAGTCGCCAGGGCCTGGTACACCGGGGAGCTGTTTTTT; CDR3 protein: CASSSVARAWYTGELFF
J gene: TRBJ1-2; V gene: TRBV7-9; D gene: NA; clone size: once; CDR3 DNA: TGTGCCAGCAGCTTGGCAGACAGGTCCACTAACTATGGCTACACCTTC; CDR3 protein: CASSLADRSTNYGYTF
J gene: TRBJ1-5; V gene: TRBV6-5; D gene: TRBD1; clone size: NA; CDR3 DNA: TGTGCCAGCAGGCCGGGACAGCGGATTTCGCCCCAGCATTTT; CDR3 protein: CASRPGQRISPQHF
J gene: TRBJ2-7; V gene: TRBV9; D gene: NA; clone size: NA; CDR3 DNA: TGTGCCAGCAGCGTAGGCGGACCCGCGGGGACGGTGAGAAAGCAGTACTTC; CDR3 protein: CASSVGGPAGTVRKQYF
J gene: TRBJ1-2; V gene: TRBV7-9; D gene: NA; clone size: NA; CDR3 DNA: TGTGCCAGGGACAGCTTGCTCTATGGCTACACCTTC; CDR3 protein: CARDSLLYGYTF
J gene: TRBJ1-4; V gene: TRBV5-1; D gene: TRBD1; clone size: NA; CDR3 DNA: TGCGCCAGCAGCTTGGGATGGGACAGTTATGAAAAACTGTTTTTT; CDR3 protein: CASSLGWDSYEKLFF
J gene: TRBJ1-1; V gene: TRBV28; D gene: NA; clone size: NA; CDR3 DNA: TGTGCCAGCAGCTACCACGGTGAAGCTTTCTTT; CDR3 protein: CASSYHGEAFF
J gene: TRBJ1-1; V gene: TRBV11-2; D gene: NA; clone size: NA; CDR3 DNA: TGTGCCAGCAGCTTAGAGGGTTTTGGGAACACTGAAGCTTTCTTT; CDR3 protein: CASSLEGFGNTEAFF